Listed below are T cell receptor beta chains from one sample, sequenced in a study of blood T cell repertoires in COVID-19. Clones were sequenced by immunoSEQ multiplex PCR, and TCRdb holds only the in-frame ones, with some missing. Among 150,000 or so clones listed, about 82% were seen once. The sequenced sample was peripheral blood. The receptors were sampled from a middle-aged woman with active or convalescent COVID-19. CDR3s include the opening cysteine and the closing phenylalanine or tryptophan. D genes are given only for firm matches. Clone size appears in some rows only: once, few, many, or a class for an expanded clone.

J gene: TRBJ1-4
clone size: -
D gene: -
V gene: TRBV21-1
CDR3 protein: CASSGPDRPTNEKLFF
CDR3 DNA: TGTGCCAGCAGCGGCCCGGACAGACCAACTAATGAAAAACTGTTTTTT

J gene: TRBJ1-1
clone size: -
D gene: -
V gene: TRBV5-6
CDR3 protein: CASSLRSLMNTEAFF
CDR3 DNA: TGTGCCAGCAGCTTGCGGTCCCTAATGAACACTGAAGCTTTCTTT

J gene: TRBJ2-7
clone size: few
D gene: -
V gene: TRBV7-2
CDR3 protein: CASSLGRSYEQYF
CDR3 DNA: TGTGCCAGCAGCTTAGGACGGAGCTACGAGCAGTACTTC

J gene: TRBJ2-3
clone size: -
D gene: TRBD1
V gene: TRBV9
CDR3 protein: CASSADPQGVGIDTQYF
CDR3 DNA: TGTGCCAGCAGCGCCGACCCCCAGGGGGTTGGGATAGATACGCAGTATTTT

J gene: TRBJ1-1
clone size: -
D gene: TRBD1
V gene: TRBV19
CDR3 protein: CASTPDRVGEAFF
CDR3 DNA: TGTGCCAGTACCCCGGACAGGGTCGGAGAAGCTTTCTTT

J gene: TRBJ2-4
clone size: -
D gene: TRBD2
V gene: TRBV9
CDR3 protein: CASSPDAAMGRGKNIQYF
CDR3 DNA: TGTGCCAGCAGCCCGGACGCTGCGATGGGGAGGGGCAAAAACATTCAGTACTTC

J gene: TRBJ1-6
clone size: -
D gene: TRBD1
V gene: TRBV7-6
CDR3 protein: CASSLPPDRGRAPLHF
CDR3 DNA: TGTGCCAGCAGCTTACCCCCAGACAGGGGTAGAGCACCCCTCCACTTT

J gene: TRBJ2-1
clone size: -
D gene: TRBD2
V gene: TRBV7-8
CDR3 protein: CASSSRGTSGRSEQFF
CDR3 DNA: TGTGCCAGCTCCTCCCGCGGGACTAGCGGGAGAAGTGAGCAGTTCTTC

J gene: TRBJ2-1
clone size: -
D gene: TRBD1
V gene: TRBV7-9
CDR3 protein: CASSLGDSSYNEQFF
CDR3 DNA: TGTGCCAGCAGCTTAGGGGACAGCTCCTACAATGAGCAGTTCTTC

J gene: TRBJ1-2
clone size: -
D gene: -
V gene: TRBV6-6
CDR3 protein: CASSSGGAGGYTF
CDR3 DNA: TGTGCCAGCAGTTCCGGGGGGGCGGGTGGCTACACCTTC

J gene: TRBJ2-1
clone size: -
D gene: TRBD2
V gene: TRBV7-9
CDR3 protein: CASSPDRASGYNEQFF
CDR3 DNA: TGTGCCAGCAGCCCCGATAGGGCTAGCGGTTACAATGAGCAGTTCTTC

J gene: TRBJ1-5
clone size: -
D gene: -
V gene: TRBV6-2/TRBV6-3
CDR3 protein: CASSWGGGSNQPQHF
CDR3 DNA: TGTGCCAGCAGTTGGGGGGGTGGTAGCAATCAGCCCCAGCATTTT

J gene: TRBJ1-6
clone size: -
D gene: TRBD1
V gene: TRBV28
CDR3 protein: CASSSFRQGANSPLHF
CDR3 DNA: TGTGCCAGCAGTTCCTTTAGACAGGGTGCCAATTCACCCCTCCACTTT

J gene: TRBJ2-3
clone size: -
D gene: TRBD1
V gene: TRBV7-2
CDR3 protein: CASGEGTGGARSVYF
CDR3 DNA: TGTGCCAGCGGCGAAGGGACAGGGGGCGCAAGGAGTGTGTATTTT

J gene: TRBJ1-1
clone size: -
D gene: TRBD1
V gene: TRBV24-1
CDR3 protein: CATSDPGTGRNTEAFF
CDR3 DNA: TGTGCCACCAGTGACCCCGGGACAGGGCGAAACACTGAAGCTTTCTTT

J gene: TRBJ1-5
clone size: few
D gene: TRBD1
V gene: TRBV25-1
CDR3 protein: CPARGRGDNQPQHF
CDR3 DNA: TGTCCTGCCAGGGGCAGGGGGGACAATCAGCCCCAGCATTTT

J gene: TRBJ1-5
clone size: -
D gene: -
V gene: TRBV3-1/TRBV3-2
CDR3 protein: CASSRGPPYSNQPQHF
CDR3 DNA: TGTGCCAGCAGCCGAGGGCCTCCATATAGCAATCAGCCCCAGCATTTT

J gene: TRBJ2-1
clone size: -
D gene: TRBD2
V gene: TRBV10-2
CDR3 protein: CASPGRLAGYNEQFF
CDR3 DNA: TGCGCCAGCCCGGGGAGACTAGCGGGGTACAATGAGCAGTTCTTC

J gene: TRBJ2-1
clone size: -
D gene: -
V gene: TRBV29-1
CDR3 protein: CSVGRANEQFF
CDR3 DNA: TGCAGCGTTGGCAGGGCGAATGAGCAGTTCTTC

J gene: TRBJ2-5
clone size: once
D gene: TRBD2
V gene: TRBV4-2
CDR3 protein: CASSQEVAGSETQYF
CDR3 DNA: TGTGCCAGCAGCCAAGAGGTAGCGGGTTCGGAGACCCAGTACTTC

J gene: TRBJ1-2
clone size: -
D gene: -
V gene: TRBV24-1
CDR3 protein: CATSDAGRNYGYTF
CDR3 DNA: TGTGCCACCAGTGATGCGGGACGGAACTATGGCTACACCTTC

J gene: TRBJ2-1
clone size: -
D gene: -
V gene: TRBV7-6
CDR3 protein: CASSLGGWSLDEQFF
CDR3 DNA: TGTGCCAGCAGCTTAGGGGGCTGGAGTCTGGATGAGCAGTTCTTC

J gene: TRBJ1-1
clone size: -
D gene: TRBD1
V gene: TRBV18
CDR3 protein: CASSLPGQTNTEAFF
CDR3 DNA: TGTGCCAGCTCACTTCCGGGACAGACGAACACTGAAGCTTTCTTT

J gene: TRBJ1-1
clone size: -
D gene: -
V gene: TRBV28
CDR3 protein: CASKERMNTEAFF
CDR3 DNA: TGTGCCAGCAAGGAGAGAATGAACACTGAAGCTTTCTTT

J gene: TRBJ1-1
clone size: few
D gene: TRBD1
V gene: TRBV5-1
CDR3 protein: CASHRGDTEAFF
CDR3 DNA: TGCGCCAGTCACAGGGGTGACACTGAAGCTTTCTTT

J gene: TRBJ1-2
clone size: -
D gene: TRBD1
V gene: TRBV28
CDR3 protein: CASSFPGQSYYGYTF
CDR3 DNA: TGTGCCAGCAGTTTTCCGGGACAGAGCTACTATGGCTACACCTTC

J gene: TRBJ1-1
clone size: -
D gene: -
V gene: TRBV6-4
CDR3 protein: CASSDPGRARTEAFF
CDR3 DNA: TGTGCCAGCAGTGACCCGGGCAGGGCCCGCACTGAAGCTTTCTTT

J gene: TRBJ1-6
clone size: few
D gene: -
V gene: TRBV7-2
CDR3 protein: CASNFRLGNSPLHF
CDR3 DNA: TGTGCCAGCAACTTCAGGTTGGGTAATTCACCCCTCCACTTT

J gene: TRBJ2-3
clone size: -
D gene: TRBD2
V gene: TRBV5-1
CDR3 protein: CASSSLGTSRGVKADTQYF
CDR3 DNA: TGCGCCAGCAGCTCCCTCGGGACTAGCAGGGGGGTAAAGGCAGATACGCAGTATTTT

J gene: TRBJ1-5
clone size: -
D gene: -
V gene: TRBV7-6
CDR3 protein: CASSLAEGSNQPQHF
CDR3 DNA: TGTGCCAGCAGCTTAGCGGAGGGGAGCAATCAGCCCCAGCATTTT

J gene: TRBJ1-1
clone size: few
D gene: -
V gene: TRBV7-2
CDR3 protein: CASSRYRTENTEAFF
CDR3 DNA: TGTGCCAGCAGCCGTTACAGGACCGAGAACACTGAAGCTTTCTTT

J gene: TRBJ2-7
clone size: -
D gene: -
V gene: TRBV3-1/TRBV3-2
CDR3 protein: CASSQRGGAINEQYF
CDR3 DNA: TGTGCCAGCAGCCAACGAGGGGGGGCCATCAACGAGCAGTACTTC

J gene: TRBJ2-1
clone size: -
D gene: TRBD1
V gene: TRBV6-6
CDR3 protein: CASRRTGGTYNEQFF
CDR3 DNA: TGTGCCAGCAGACGAACAGGGGGGACCTACAATGAGCAGTTCTTC

J gene: TRBJ1-3
clone size: -
D gene: -
V gene: TRBV5-1
CDR3 protein: CASSQGTSGNTIYF
CDR3 DNA: TGCGCCAGCAGCCAAGGGACTTCTGGAAACACCATATATTTT

J gene: TRBJ2-2
clone size: -
D gene: -
V gene: TRBV29-1
CDR3 protein: CSVDRGGANTGELFF
CDR3 DNA: TGCAGCGTAGACCGGGGTGGGGCGAACACCGGGGAGCTGTTTTTT

J gene: TRBJ2-1
clone size: -
D gene: TRBD2
V gene: TRBV5-1
CDR3 protein: CASSAGGDNEQFF
CDR3 DNA: TGCGCCAGCAGTGCGGGGGGCGACAATGAGCAGTTCTTC

J gene: TRBJ1-1
clone size: -
D gene: -
V gene: TRBV30
CDR3 protein: CAWSVGAAQLIRGAFF
CDR3 DNA: TGTGCCTGGAGTGTAGGGGCCGCGCAACTTATTCGGGGGGCTTTCTTT

J gene: TRBJ1-4
clone size: -
D gene: -
V gene: TRBV9
CDR3 protein: CASTTGPTNEKLFF
CDR3 DNA: TGTGCCAGCACCACAGGTCCAACTAATGAAAAACTGTTTTTT

J gene: TRBJ2-7
clone size: -
D gene: TRBD1
V gene: TRBV6-6
CDR3 protein: CASSYSTGKVSYEQYF
CDR3 DNA: TGTGCCAGCAGTTACTCGACAGGGAAGGTCTCCTACGAGCAGTACTTC

J gene: TRBJ1-2
clone size: -
D gene: -
V gene: TRBV7-2
CDR3 protein: CASSPPGAGGGYTF
CDR3 DNA: TGTGCCAGCAGTCCCCCGGGGGCGGGGGGTGGCTACACCTTC

J gene: TRBJ2-7
clone size: -
D gene: TRBD2
V gene: TRBV5-1
CDR3 protein: CASSDGTRPQEQYF
CDR3 DNA: TGCGCCAGCAGCGACGGGACTAGGCCCCAGGAGCAGTACTTC

J gene: TRBJ1-2
clone size: -
D gene: -
V gene: TRBV6-5
CDR3 protein: CAGLGGSFYGYTF
CDR3 DNA: TGTGCCGGCCTGGGGGGATCCTTTTATGGCTACACCTTC

J gene: TRBJ2-3
clone size: -
D gene: TRBD2
V gene: TRBV25-1
CDR3 protein: CASSGFAGGFADTQYF
CDR3 DNA: TGTGCCAGCAGTGGGTTCGCGGGAGGGTTCGCAGATACGCAGTATTTT

J gene: TRBJ1-2
clone size: once
D gene: -
V gene: TRBV28
CDR3 protein: CASWFPGGYTF
CDR3 DNA: TGTGCCAGCTGGTTCCCGGGAGGCTACACCTTC

J gene: TRBJ2-7
clone size: -
D gene: -
V gene: TRBV11-3
CDR3 protein: CASSLSGASYEQYF
CDR3 DNA: TGTGCCAGCAGCTTATCTGGGGCCTCCTACGAGCAGTACTTC